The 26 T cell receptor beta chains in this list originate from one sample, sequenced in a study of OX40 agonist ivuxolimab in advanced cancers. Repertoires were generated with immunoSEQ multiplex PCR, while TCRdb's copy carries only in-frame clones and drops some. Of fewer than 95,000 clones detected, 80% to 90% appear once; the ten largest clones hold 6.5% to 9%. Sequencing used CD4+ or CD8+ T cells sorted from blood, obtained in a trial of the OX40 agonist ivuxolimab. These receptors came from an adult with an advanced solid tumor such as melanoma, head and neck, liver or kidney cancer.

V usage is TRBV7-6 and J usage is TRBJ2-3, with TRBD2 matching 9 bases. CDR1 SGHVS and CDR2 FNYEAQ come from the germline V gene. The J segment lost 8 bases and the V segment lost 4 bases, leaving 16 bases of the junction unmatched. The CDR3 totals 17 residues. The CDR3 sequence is CASSSGLSSGRLRTQYF. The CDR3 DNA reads TGTGCCAGCAGCTCCGGGTTGAGTAGCGGGAGATTGCGTACGCAGTATTTT. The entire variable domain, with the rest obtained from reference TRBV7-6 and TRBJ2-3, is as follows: GAGVSQSPRYKVTKRGQDVALRCDPISGHVSLYWYRQALGQGPEFLTYFNYEAQQDKSGLPNDRFSAERPEGSISTLTIQRTEQRDSAMYRCASSSGLSSGRLRTQYFGPGTRLTVL.

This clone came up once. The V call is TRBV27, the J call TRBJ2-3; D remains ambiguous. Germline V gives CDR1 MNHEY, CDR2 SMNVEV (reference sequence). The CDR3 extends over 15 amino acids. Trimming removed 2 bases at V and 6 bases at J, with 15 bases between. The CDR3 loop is CASSLVATVWDTQYF. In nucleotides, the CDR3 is TGTGCCAGCAGTTTAGTAGCCACAGTCTGGGATACGCAGTATTTT.

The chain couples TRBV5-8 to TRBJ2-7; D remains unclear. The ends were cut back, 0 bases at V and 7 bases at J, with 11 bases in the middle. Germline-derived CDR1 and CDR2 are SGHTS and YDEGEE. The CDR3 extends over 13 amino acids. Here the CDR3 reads CASSLEPLGEQYF. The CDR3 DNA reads TGTGCCAGCAGCTTGGAACCCCTGGGGGAGCAGTACTTC.

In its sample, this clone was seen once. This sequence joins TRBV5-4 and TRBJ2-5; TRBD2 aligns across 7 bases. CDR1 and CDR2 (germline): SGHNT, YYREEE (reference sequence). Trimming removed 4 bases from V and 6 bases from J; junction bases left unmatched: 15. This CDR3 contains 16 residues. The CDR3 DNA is TGTGCCAGCAGCCCATACGGGGGGTCGATAGAAAAGACCCAGTACTTC. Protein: CASSPYGGSIEKTQYF.

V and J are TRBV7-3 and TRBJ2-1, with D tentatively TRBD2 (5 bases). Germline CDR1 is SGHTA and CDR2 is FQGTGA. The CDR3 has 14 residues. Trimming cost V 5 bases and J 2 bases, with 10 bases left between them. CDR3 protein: CASSTSGAYNEQFF. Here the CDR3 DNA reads TGTGCCAGCAGCACCTCCGGGGCCTACAATGAGCAGTTCTTC.

The CDR3 sequence is CASSSSTGLSYEQYF. The CDR3 region has the DNA TGTGCCAGCAGTTCCTCCACAGGGCTCTCCTACGAGCAGTACTTC. J is TRBJ2-7 and V is TRBV27; TRBD1 might be the D (6 bases). The V end lost 4 bases, the J end lost 0 bases, and 13 bases lay between the germline ends. Germline lookup yields CDR1 MNHEY and CDR2 SMNVEV (reference sequence). The CDR3 is 15 amino acids.

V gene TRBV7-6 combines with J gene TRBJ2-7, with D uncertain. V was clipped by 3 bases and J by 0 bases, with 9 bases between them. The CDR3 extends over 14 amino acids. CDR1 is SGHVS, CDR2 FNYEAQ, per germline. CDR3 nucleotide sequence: TGTGCCAGCAGCTTCGATGTGGGCTCCTACGAGCAGTACTTC. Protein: CASSFDVGSYEQYF.

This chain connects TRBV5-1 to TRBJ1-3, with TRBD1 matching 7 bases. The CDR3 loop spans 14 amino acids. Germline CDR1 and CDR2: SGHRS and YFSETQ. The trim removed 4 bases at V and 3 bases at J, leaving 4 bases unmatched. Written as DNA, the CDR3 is TGCGCCAGCAGCGACGACAGGGATGGAAACACCATATATTTT. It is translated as CASSDDRDGNTIYF.

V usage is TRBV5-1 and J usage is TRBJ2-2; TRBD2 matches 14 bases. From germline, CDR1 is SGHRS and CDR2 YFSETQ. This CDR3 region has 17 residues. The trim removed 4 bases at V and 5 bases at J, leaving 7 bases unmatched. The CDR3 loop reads CASSPGTSGSATGELFF. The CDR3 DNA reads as TGCGCCAGCAGCCCCGGGACTAGCGGGAGTGCGACCGGGGAGCTGTTTTTT.

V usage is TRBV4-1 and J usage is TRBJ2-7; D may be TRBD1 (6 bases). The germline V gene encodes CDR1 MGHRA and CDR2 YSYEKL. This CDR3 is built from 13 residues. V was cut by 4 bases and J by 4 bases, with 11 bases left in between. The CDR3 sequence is CASSPKQGYEQYF. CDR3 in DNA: TGCGCCAGCAGCCCCAAACAGGGATACGAGCAGTACTTC.

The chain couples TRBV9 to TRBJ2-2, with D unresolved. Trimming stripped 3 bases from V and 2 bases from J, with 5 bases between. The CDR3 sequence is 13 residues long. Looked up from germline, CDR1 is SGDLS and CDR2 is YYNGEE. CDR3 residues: CASSASNTGELFF. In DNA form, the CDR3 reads TGTGCCAGCAGCGCGAGTAACACCGGGGAGCTGTTTTTT.

The CDR3 nucleotides are TGTGCCAGCAGTCTAGGTCGGGAGGGCGAGCAGTACTTC. Translating gives CASSLGREGEQYF. The chain has TRBV7-9 and TRBJ2-7, with 8 nucleotides matching TRBD2. Germline V CDR1 and CDR2: SEHNR, FQNEAQ (reference sequence). The CDR3 sequence is 13 residues long. V lost 6 bases to trimming and J lost 6 bases; unmatched junction nucleotides: 7.

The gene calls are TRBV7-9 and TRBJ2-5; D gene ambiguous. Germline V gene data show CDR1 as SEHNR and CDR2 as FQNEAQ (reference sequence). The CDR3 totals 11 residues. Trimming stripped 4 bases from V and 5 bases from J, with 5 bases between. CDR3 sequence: CASSSRETQYF. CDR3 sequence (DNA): TGTGCCAGCAGCTCAAGGGAGACCCAGTACTTC.

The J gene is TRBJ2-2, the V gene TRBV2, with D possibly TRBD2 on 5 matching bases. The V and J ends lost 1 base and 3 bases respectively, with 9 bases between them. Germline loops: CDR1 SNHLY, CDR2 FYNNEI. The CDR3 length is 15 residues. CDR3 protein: CASSEVATYTGELFF. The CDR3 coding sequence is TGTGCCAGCAGTGAAGTAGCGACCTACACCGGGGAGCTGTTTTTT.

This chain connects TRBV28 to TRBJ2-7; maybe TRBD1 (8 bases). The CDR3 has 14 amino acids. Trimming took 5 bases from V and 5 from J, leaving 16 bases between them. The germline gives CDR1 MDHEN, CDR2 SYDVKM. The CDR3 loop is CASSHRGGNHEQYF. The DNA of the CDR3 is TGTGCCAGCAGTCACAGGGGGGGGAACCACGAGCAGTACTTC.

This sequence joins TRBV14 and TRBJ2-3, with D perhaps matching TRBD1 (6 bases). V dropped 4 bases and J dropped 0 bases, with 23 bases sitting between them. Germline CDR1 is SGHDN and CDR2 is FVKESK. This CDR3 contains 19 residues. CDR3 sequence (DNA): TGTGCCAGCAGCCCCCGAGGGGGAGTTTCCGTTCCTAGCACAGATACGCAGTATTTT. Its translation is CASSPRGGVSVPSTDTQYF.

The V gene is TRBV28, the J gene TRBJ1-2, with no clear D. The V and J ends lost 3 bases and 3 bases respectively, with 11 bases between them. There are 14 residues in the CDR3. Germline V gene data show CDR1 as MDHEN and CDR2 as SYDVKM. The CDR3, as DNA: TGTGCCAGCAGTTTGGCCGGAGCGGACTATGGCTACACCTTC. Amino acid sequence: CASSLAGADYGYTF.

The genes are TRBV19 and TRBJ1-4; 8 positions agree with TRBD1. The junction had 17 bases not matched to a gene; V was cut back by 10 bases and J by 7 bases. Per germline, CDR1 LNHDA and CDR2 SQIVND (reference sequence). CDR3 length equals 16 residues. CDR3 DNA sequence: TGTGCCACCCGGGGGGGCAGGGGGCTCAACGGTGAAAAACTGTTTTTT. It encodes CATRGGRGLNGEKLFF.

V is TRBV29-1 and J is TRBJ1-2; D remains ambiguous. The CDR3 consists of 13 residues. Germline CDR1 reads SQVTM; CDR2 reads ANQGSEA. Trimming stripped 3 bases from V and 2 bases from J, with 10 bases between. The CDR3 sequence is CSVETDLNYGYTF. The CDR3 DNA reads TGCAGCGTTGAGACGGACCTAAACTATGGCTACACCTTC.

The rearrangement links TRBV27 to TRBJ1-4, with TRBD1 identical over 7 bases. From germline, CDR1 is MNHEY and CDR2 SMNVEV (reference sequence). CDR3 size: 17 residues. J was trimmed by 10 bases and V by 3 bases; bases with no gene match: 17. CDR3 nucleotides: TGTGCCAGCAGTTTGAAACCTCTCAGGGGGTCGGTTGGAAAACTGTTTTTT. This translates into CASSLKPLRGSVGKLFF.

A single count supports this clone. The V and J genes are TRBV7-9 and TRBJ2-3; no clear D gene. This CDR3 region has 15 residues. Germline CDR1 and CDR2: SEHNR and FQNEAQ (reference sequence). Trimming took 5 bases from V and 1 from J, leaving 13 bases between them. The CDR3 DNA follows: TGTGCCAGCAGCGGGGTTGGGGTCGGCACAGATACGCAGTATTTT. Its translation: CASSGVGVGTDTQYF.

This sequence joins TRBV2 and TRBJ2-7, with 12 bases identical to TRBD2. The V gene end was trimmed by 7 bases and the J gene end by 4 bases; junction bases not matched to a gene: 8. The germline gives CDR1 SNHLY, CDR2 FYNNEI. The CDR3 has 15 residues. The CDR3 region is CASKAGLAGFYEQYF. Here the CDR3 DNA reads TGTGCCAGCAAGGCTGGACTAGCGGGGTTTTACGAGCAGTACTTC.

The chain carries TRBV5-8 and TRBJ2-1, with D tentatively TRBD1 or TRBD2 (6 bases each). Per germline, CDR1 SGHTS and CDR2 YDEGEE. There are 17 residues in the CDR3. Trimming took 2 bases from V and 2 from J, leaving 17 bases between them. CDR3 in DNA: TGTGCCAGCAGCTTTATGGGGGCCGGGGGACCCTACAATGAGCAGTTCTTC. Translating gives CASSFMGAGGPYNEQFF.

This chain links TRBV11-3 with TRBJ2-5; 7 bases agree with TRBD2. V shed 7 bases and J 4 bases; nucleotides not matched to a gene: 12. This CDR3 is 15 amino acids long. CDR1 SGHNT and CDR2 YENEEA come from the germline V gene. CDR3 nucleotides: TGTGCCAGCACCTCTGGACTAGAGGGCGGAGAGACCCAGTACTTC. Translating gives CASTSGLEGGETQYF.

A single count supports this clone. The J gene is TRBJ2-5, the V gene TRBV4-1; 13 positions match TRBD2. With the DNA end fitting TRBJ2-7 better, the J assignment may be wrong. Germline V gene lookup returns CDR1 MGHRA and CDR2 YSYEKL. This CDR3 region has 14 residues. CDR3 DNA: TGCGCCAGCAGCCAGGGGACTAGCGGGAACGAGCAGTACTTC. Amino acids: CASSQGTSGNEQYF.

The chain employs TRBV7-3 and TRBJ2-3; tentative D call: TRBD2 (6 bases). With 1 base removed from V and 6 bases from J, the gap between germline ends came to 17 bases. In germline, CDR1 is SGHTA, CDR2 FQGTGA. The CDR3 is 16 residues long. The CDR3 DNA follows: TGTGCCAGCAGCTTAAACGGAGGGCACTTGTGGGATACGCAGTATTTT. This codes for CASSLNGGHLWDTQYF.